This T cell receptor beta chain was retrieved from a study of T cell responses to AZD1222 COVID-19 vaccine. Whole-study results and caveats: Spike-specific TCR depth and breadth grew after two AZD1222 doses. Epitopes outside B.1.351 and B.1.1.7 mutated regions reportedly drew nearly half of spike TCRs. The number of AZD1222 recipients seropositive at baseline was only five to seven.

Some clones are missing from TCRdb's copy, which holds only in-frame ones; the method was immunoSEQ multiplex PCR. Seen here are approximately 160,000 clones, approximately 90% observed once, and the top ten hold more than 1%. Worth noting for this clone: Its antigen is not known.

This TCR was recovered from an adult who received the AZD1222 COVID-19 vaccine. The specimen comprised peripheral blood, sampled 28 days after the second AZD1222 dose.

DNA for the CDR3: TGCGCCAGCAGCTTGGGACAGCTCTATAATTCACCCCTCCACTTT. As protein: CASSLGQLYNSPLHF. J is TRBJ1-6 and V is TRBV5-1; a possible D gene is TRBD1 (5 bases). The CDR3 totals 15 residues. Germline V gene lookup returns CDR1 SGHRS and CDR2 YFSETQ. V was shortened by 0 bases and J by 3 bases, with 7 bases between the two germline ends. Using reference TRBV5-1 and TRBJ1-6 for the parts outside the CDR3, the full variable domain is KAGVTQTPRYLIKTRGQQVTLSCSPISGHRSVSWYQQTPGQGLQFLFEYFSETQRNKGNFPGRFSGRQFSNSRSEMNVSTLELGDSALYLCASSLGQLYNSPLHFGNGTRLTVT.